A selection of T cell receptor beta chains follows, all from one sample in a study of blood T cell repertoires in COVID-19. Data came from immunoSEQ multiplex PCR; TCRdb stores just in-frame clones and leaves some out. This sample has tens of thousands of clones, with around 90% found just once. The sequencing input was peripheral blood. These receptors all come from a man aged 65 to 85 with acute or convalescent COVID-19. CDR3s leave out the opening cysteine and the closing phenylalanine or tryptophan. The D gene is left open where the match is weak.

d_call: -; v_call: TRBV7-8; cdr3_aa: ASSFVSRDDGYT
d_call: -; v_call: TRBV3-1/TRBV3-2; cdr3_aa: ASSPKLPVSIDSKNIQY
d_call: -; v_call: TRBV7-2; cdr3_aa: ASSLAGAVTDTQY
d_call: TRBD1; v_call: TRBV5-1; cdr3_aa: ASSSLSGGQAYEQY
d_call: -; v_call: TRBV3-1/TRBV3-2; cdr3_aa: ASSQPAGWGGYT
d_call: TRBD2; v_call: TRBV4-1; cdr3_aa: ASSQGGTSGDSYEQY
d_call: -; v_call: TRBV6-5; cdr3_aa: ASRQGANQPQH
d_call: -; v_call: TRBV12-1; cdr3_aa: ASSPRDFSYEQY
d_call: TRBD2; v_call: TRBV2; cdr3_aa: ASSTRLARETQY
d_call: TRBD1; v_call: TRBV10-3; cdr3_aa: AISATGDNSPLH
d_call: -; v_call: TRBV11-2; cdr3_aa: ASSNIAVSSYNEQF
d_call: -; v_call: TRBV18; cdr3_aa: ASSLDRNYGYT
d_call: -; v_call: TRBV1; cdr3_aa: TSSQDRRAYNEQF
d_call: -; v_call: TRBV20-1; cdr3_aa: SAGASNEQF
d_call: TRBD1; v_call: TRBV6-2/TRBV6-3; cdr3_aa: ASSHRQGLSSPLH
d_call: TRBD2; v_call: TRBV5-5; cdr3_aa: ASSSFRTSGSYEQY
d_call: -; v_call: TRBV6-6; cdr3_aa: ASSYEASSYNEQF
d_call: -; v_call: TRBV19; cdr3_aa: ASSMVQGWNTEAF
d_call: -; v_call: TRBV5-4; cdr3_aa: ASSLGQKYEQY
d_call: -; v_call: TRBV5-1; cdr3_aa: ASSLTLQGNTGELF
d_call: -; v_call: TRBV7-9; cdr3_aa: ASSLGATVEDTEAF
d_call: -; v_call: TRBV7-2; cdr3_aa: ASSSTWPSYNSPLH
d_call: -; v_call: TRBV5-1; cdr3_aa: ASGEPSSTWY
d_call: TRBD2; v_call: TRBV5-1; cdr3_aa: ASSPLGGLTDTQY
d_call: TRBD2; v_call: TRBV10-1; cdr3_aa: ASSEGGVYEQY
d_call: -; v_call: TRBV6-4; cdr3_aa: ASGKGNSNQPQH
d_call: TRBD1; v_call: TRBV11-3; cdr3_aa: ASSPTGTGFGEQF
d_call: TRBD1; v_call: TRBV5-6; cdr3_aa: ASSSPGGLNSPLH
d_call: -; v_call: TRBV6-5; cdr3_aa: ASGSPFLSGNTIY
d_call: -; v_call: TRBV27; cdr3_aa: ASSFSSPNYGYT
d_call: -; v_call: TRBV6-5; cdr3_aa: ASSYSNQGSEQY
d_call: -; v_call: TRBV10-1; cdr3_aa: ASSESSRGAYNEQF
d_call: -; v_call: TRBV19; cdr3_aa: ASSQEFPGYT
d_call: TRBD2; v_call: TRBV5-4; cdr3_aa: ASSAGGSFQETQY
d_call: TRBD2; v_call: TRBV25-1; cdr3_aa: ASSQAGGPNTQY
d_call: -; v_call: TRBV30; cdr3_aa: AWSSSSRATASPLH
d_call: -; v_call: TRBV19; cdr3_aa: ASSYQGYGTDTQY